The 24 T cell receptor beta chains below come from one sample, sequenced in a study of shared T cell receptors in the human thymus. Some clones are missing from TCRdb's copy, which holds only in-frame ones; the method was immunoSEQ multiplex PCR. The data contain 700,000 or so clones, approximately 83% of them singletons. The same data also went into a second study, on human thymus T cells.

The sequencing sample was made of thymocytes. The source is a girl under three years old with a congenital heart defect.

The chain couples TRBV14 to TRBJ1-1; 7 bases map to TRBD1. Germline CDR1 reads SGHDN; CDR2 reads FVKESK. V dropped 4 bases and J dropped 11; count of bases not matched to a gene: 4. The CDR3 spans 11 residues. The CDR3 DNA reads as TGTGCCAGCAGCCGAGGGGGCGCGGCTTTCTTT. Its translation is CASSRGGAAFF.

A single count supports this clone. This rearrangement joins TRBV5-1 to TRBJ2-3, with unresolved D. Germline loops: CDR1 SGHRS, CDR2 YFSETQ. CDR3 length: 13 amino acids. V was clipped by 0 bases and J by 2 bases, with 4 bases between them. The CDR3 sequence: CASSLGHTDTQYF. The CDR3 coding sequence is TGCGCCAGCAGCTTGGGACACACAGATACGCAGTATTTT.

The chain employs TRBV30 and TRBJ2-1, with TRBD2 as a possible D gene (6 bases). CDR1 GTSNPN and CDR2 SVGIG come from the germline V gene (reference sequence). V lost 4 bases and J lost 4, with 20 bases in between. The CDR3 is made up of 16 amino acids. CDR3 coding DNA: TGTGCCTGGACTTTATACCGGAGGGGAAAATACAATGAGCAGTTCTTC. It is translated as CAWTLYRRGKYNEQFF.

V gene TRBV4-1 combines with J gene TRBJ2-6, with D tentatively TRBD2 (7 bases). This CDR3 region has 20 residues. Germline V gives CDR1 MGHRA, CDR2 YSYEKL. V was shortened by 5 bases and J by 1 base, with 24 bases between the two germline ends. CDR3 amino acids: CASSGSVSAGAQSGANVLTF. The CDR3 nucleotides read TGCGCCAGCAGCGGCTCCGTTTCTGCGGGGGCTCAATCTGGGGCCAACGTCCTGACTTTC.

The chain combines TRBV20-1 with TRBJ2-3, with TRBD1 matching 7 bases. The trim removed 5 bases at V and 11 bases at J, leaving 7 bases unmatched. The V gene's germline CDR1 is DFQATT and CDR2 SNEGSKA (reference sequence). The CDR3 loop spans 11 amino acids. CDR3 coding DNA: TGCAGTGCTTATGACAGGGTGGAGCAGTATTTT. Its translation: CSAYDRVEQYF.

The V and J genes are TRBV2 and TRBJ2-7; tentative D call: TRBD1 (5 bases). The CDR3 is 12 amino acids. Trimming left V 6 bases short and J 1 base short, with 7 bases between. CDR1 SNHLY and CDR2 FYNNEI come from the germline V gene. In DNA form, the CDR3 reads TGTGCCAGCAGGCGACAGTCCTACGAGCAGTACTTC. Amino acids: CASRRQSYEQYF.

The chain joins TRBV15 to TRBJ2-6, with D perhaps TRBD2 (5 bases). Trimming removed 2 bases from V and 3 bases from J, with 11 bases in between. This CDR3 region has 16 residues. From germline, CDR1 is LNHNV and CDR2 YYDKDF (reference sequence). The CDR3 loop is CATSRPGRGGANVLTF. The CDR3, as DNA: TGTGCCACCAGCAGACCCGGCCGGGGTGGGGCCAACGTCCTGACTTTC.

V is TRBV28 and J is TRBJ2-7, with 9 positions matching TRBD1. V shed 5 bases and J 9 bases; nucleotides not matched to a gene: 11. The CDR3 loop spans 14 amino acids. The V gene's germline CDR1 is MDHEN and CDR2 SYDVKM. CDR3 protein: CASSPKRTGEAQYF. DNA of the CDR3: TGTGCCAGCAGTCCAAAAAGGACAGGGGAAGCGCAGTACTTC. The full variable domain, completed using reference TRBV28 and TRBJ2-7, is DVKVTQSSRYLVKRTGEKVFLECVQDMDHENMFWYRQDPGLGLRLIYFSYDVKMKEKGDIPEGYSVSREKKERFSLILESASTNQTSMYLCASSPKRTGEAQYFGPGTRLTVT.

The table lists this clone with a count of one. The chain links TRBV6-6 to TRBJ2-7, with TRBD1 matching 7 bases. This CDR3 region has 12 residues. V trimming: 2 bases; J trimming: 9 bases; junction bases outside the gene matches: 4. The V gene's germline CDR1 is MNHNY and CDR2 SVGAGI (reference sequence). The CDR3 is CASSYGQVRQYF. CDR3 DNA sequence: TGTGCCAGCAGTTACGGACAGGTTCGGCAGTACTTC.

The chain uses TRBV18 and TRBJ2-2, with TRBD1 matching 9 bases. The CDR3 sequence is 20 residues long. V trimming: 5 bases; J trimming: 1 base; junction bases outside the gene matches: 17. CDR1 KGHSH and CDR2 LQKENI come from the germline V gene. The DNA for the CDR3 is TGTGCCAGCTCAACAATGAGACAGGGGGTAACCTTAAGGAACACCGGGGAGCTGTTTTTT. Encoded protein: CASSTMRQGVTLRNTGELFF.

This clone was seen only a few times. The J gene is TRBJ2-5, the V gene TRBV4-3; 9 bases align to TRBD1. The CDR3 sequence is 15 residues long. Trimming took 5 bases from V and 5 from J; bases not matched to a gene: 9. Germline CDR1 is LGHNA and CDR2 is YSLEER. The CDR3 spells CASSKGRGQGETQYF. As DNA, the CDR3 is TGCGCCAGCAGCAAGGGACGCGGACAGGGGGAGACCCAGTACTTC.

The chain employs TRBV6-1 and TRBJ2-7, with 8 bases fitting TRBD1. Looked up from germline, CDR1 is MNHNS and CDR2 is SASEGT. With V trimmed by 1 base and J by 1 base, 3 bases remained unmatched. The CDR3 runs 15 residues. The CDR3 region is CASSEERQGSYEQYF. The DNA of the CDR3 is TGTGCCAGCAGTGAAGAAAGACAGGGGTCCTACGAGCAGTACTTC.

The chain uses TRBV29-1 and TRBJ1-2; TRBD1 is a possible D gene (6 bases). The V end was cut by 8 bases, the J end by 0 bases, with 10 bases between. This CDR3 spans 12 amino acids. The V gene's germline CDR1 is SQVTM and CDR2 ANQGSEA. The CDR3 sequence is CSIGQTNYGYTF. The CDR3 DNA reads as TGCAGCATCGGACAGACTAACTATGGCTACACCTTC.

The table lists this clone with a count of one. The CDR3, as DNA: TGTGCCAGCAGTCGACAGGGCGGGCCCAACAATCAGCCCCAGCATTTT. Residues: CASSRQGGPNNQPQHF. This chain joins TRBV2 and TRBJ1-5, with TRBD1 matching 7 bases. Germline assignment: CDR1 SNHLY and CDR2 FYNNEI. Germline trimming cut 5 bases from V and 3 bases from J; bases unmatched to any gene: 10. The CDR3 loop spans 16 amino acids.

This clone was seen a single time. The V and J genes are TRBV13 and TRBJ2-2, with 7 bases lining up with TRBD2. Unmatched junction bases numbered 12, after V lost 5 bases and J lost 6 bases. The length of the CDR3 is 16 residues. The V gene's germline CDR1 is PRHDT and CDR2 FYEKMQ (reference sequence). The chain's CDR3 is CASSTWTSFWAGELFF. The CDR3 region has the DNA TGTGCCAGCAGCACATGGACTAGTTTTTGGGCCGGGGAGCTGTTTTTT. Using reference TRBV13 and TRBJ2-2 for the parts outside the CDR3, the full variable domain is AAGVIQSPRHLIKEKRETATLKCYPIPRHDTVYWYQQGPGQDPQFLISFYEKMQSDKGSIPDRFSAQQFSDYHSELNMSSLELGDSALYFCASSTWTSFWAGELFFGEGSRLTVL.

This clone appeared once. The V and J genes are TRBV5-6 and TRBJ1-1; D call uncertain. Germline V CDR1 and CDR2: SGHDT, YYEEEE. V shed 6 bases and J shed 4 bases, with 13 bases lying between them. CDR3 length: 13 amino acids. CDR3 in amino acids: CASTHQALTEAFF. For the CDR3, the DNA is TGTGCCAGCACTCATCAGGCGCTCACTGAAGCTTTCTTT.

The chain carries TRBV25-1 and TRBJ2-1, with 12 bases lining up with TRBD2. Germline V lookup: CDR1 MGHDK, CDR2 SYGVNS. The junction had 3 bases not matched to a gene; V was cut back by 2 bases and J by 1 base. The CDR3 loop spans 17 amino acids. The CDR3 nucleotides are TGTGCCAGCAGTGAAAGACTAGCGGGGGAATCCTACAATGAGCAGTTCTTC. Residues: CASSERLAGESYNEQFF.

Concerning this clone itself: Other DNA sequences in the sample encode the same CDR3. The chain uses TRBV6-5 and TRBJ1-4; no definite D call. The CDR3 length is 15 residues. Trimming shortened V by 0 bases and J by 0 bases, and 5 bases separated the two germline ends. Looked up from germline, CDR1 is MNHEY and CDR2 is SVGAGI. CDR3 coding DNA: TGTGCCAGCAGTTACTCCTCGGCAACTAATGAAAAACTGTTTTTT. It is translated as CASSYSSATNEKLFF.

The gene calls are TRBV14 and TRBJ2-5; no definite D call. Trimming took 0 bases from V and 7 from J, leaving 9 bases between them. This CDR3 contains 13 residues. The germline CDR1 and CDR2 sequences are SGHDN and FVKESK. CDR3 region: CASSQDTDLTQYF. Here the CDR3 DNA reads TGTGCCAGCAGCCAAGACACTGACTTGACCCAGTACTTC.

V is TRBV7-9 and J is TRBJ1-2, with D hard to call. Looked up from germline, CDR1 is SEHNR and CDR2 is FQNEAQ (reference sequence). This CDR3 contains 14 residues. With 4 bases removed from V and 8 bases from J, the gap between germline ends came to 17 bases. This CDR3 reads CASSSRHREEGYTF. CDR3 coding DNA: TGTGCCAGCAGCTCCCGACATCGGGAGGAGGGCTACACCTTC.

The chain recombines TRBV19 with TRBJ1-1, with TRBD1 identical over 8 bases. The CDR3 covers 12 residues. Germline loops: CDR1 LNHDA, CDR2 SQIVND (reference sequence). V was pared by 5 bases and J by 11 bases, with 7 bases of the junction left unmatched. The DNA for the CDR3 is TGTGCCAGTAGTCCCAAGACAGGGGACGCTTTCTTT. This encodes CASSPKTGDAFF.

This chain links TRBV2 with TRBJ1-6; 9 nucleotides line up with TRBD1. V was pared by 5 bases and J by 8 bases, with 7 bases of the junction left unmatched. In germline, CDR1 is SNHLY, CDR2 FYNNEI. This CDR3 has 15 amino acids. The CDR3 coding sequence is TGTGCCAGCAGTTTGACCGGGACAGGGCATTCACCCCTCCACTTT. It is translated as CASSLTGTGHSPLHF.

This chain uses TRBV14 with TRBJ1-2, with D possibly matching TRBD1 (5 bases). The germline gives CDR1 SGHDN, CDR2 FVKESK. V was pared by 4 bases and J by 9 bases, with 12 bases between. CDR3 length equals 12 residues. The CDR3 spells CASSLQTDRYTF. In DNA form, the CDR3 reads TGTGCCAGCAGCCTTCAGACAGATCGCTACACCTTC. The whole variable domain, filled in from reference TRBV14 and TRBJ1-2, reads EAGVTQFPSHSVIEKGQTVTLRCDPISGHDNLYWYRRVMGKEIKFLLHFVKESKQDESGMPNNRFLAERTGGTYSTLKVQPAELEDSGVYFCASSLQTDRYTFGSGTRLTVV.

J is TRBJ1-6 and V is TRBV6-1; no firm D call. The CDR3 has 15 residues. V was trimmed by 5 bases and J by 3 bases, leaving 11 bases between them. CDR1 and CDR2 (germline): MNHNS, SASEGT. The CDR3 is CASSNHNFYNSPLHF. The CDR3 coding sequence is TGTGCCAGCAGTAACCACAATTTCTATAATTCACCCCTCCACTTT.